Below are 9 T cell receptor beta chains sequenced from a single sample in a study of T cell responses to AZD1222 COVID-19 vaccine. Assay used: immunoSEQ multiplex PCR; TCRdb lists only in-frame clones, some missing. The sample shows approximately 150,000 clones, 80% to 95% of them seen only once. Material: peripheral blood, obtained on day 0 of AZD1222 vaccination. The source of these receptors is an adult in good health.

Written as DNA, the CDR3 is TGCGCCAGCACTCTGCGGGGCGGGGAGCTGTTTTTT. Its protein product is CASTLRGGELFF. The chain uses TRBV5-1 and TRBJ2-2; maybe TRBD2 (6 bases). Germline lookup yields CDR1 SGHRS and CDR2 YFSETQ. The ends were cut back, 6 bases at V and 7 bases at J, with 10 bases in the middle. The CDR3 contains 12 residues.

This clone was counted only a few times. The chain carries TRBV30 and TRBJ1-6, with D perhaps TRBD1 (5 bases). V was trimmed by 0 bases and J by 9 bases, leaving 15 bases between them. This CDR3 comprises 15 residues. Germline V gives CDR1 GTSNPN, CDR2 SVGIG (reference sequence). CDR3 sequence reads: CAWSVFTGVVSPLHF. The CDR3 DNA sequence: TGTGCCTGGAGTGTATTTACGGGGGTGGTTTCACCCCTCCACTTT.

The gene calls are TRBV7-2 and TRBJ2-1; perhaps TRBD1 as D (5 bases). Germline CDR1 reads SGHTA; CDR2 reads FQGNSA. The CDR3 is 14 residues long. Trimming stripped 3 bases from V and 10 bases from J, with 16 bases between. The CDR3 region is CASSLGLISAEQFF. The CDR3 bases are TGTGCCAGCAGCTTGGGGCTGATCTCGGCAGAGCAGTTCTTC.

V and J are TRBV7-6 and TRBJ2-1; 12 positions agree with TRBD2. The CDR3 totals 15 residues. Germline-derived CDR1 and CDR2 are SGHVS and FNYEAQ. J was trimmed by 14 bases and V by 0 bases; bases with no gene match: 8. CDR3 coding DNA: TGTGCCAGCAGCTTAGCCACACCTAGCGGGGGGGCGGAGTTCTTC. Its translation: CASSLATPSGGAEFF.

The chain joins TRBV5-1 to TRBJ2-1; TRBD2 might be the D (6 bases). The CDR3 runs 13 residues. Germline loops: CDR1 SGHRS, CDR2 YFSETQ. V was cut by 4 bases and J by 10 bases, with 15 bases left in between. The CDR3 nucleotides are TGCGCCAGCAGCCAAAGAACGGAGGGGGAGCAGTTCTTC. Residues: CASSQRTEGEQFF.

The chain combines TRBV3-1 (or the pseudogene TRBV3-2) with TRBJ2-1, with D hard to call. Trimming removed 7 bases at V and 0 bases at J, with 1 base between. This CDR3 spans 11 amino acids. Per the germline V gene, CDR1 is LGHDT and CDR2 is YNNKEL (reference sequence). In nucleotides, the CDR3 is TGTGCCAGCACCTCCTACAATGAGCAGTTCTTC. Translating gives CASTSYNEQFF.

The CDR3 here is CASSDALNTEAFF. The DNA for the CDR3 is TGTGCCAGCAGTGACGCCTTGAACACTGAAGCTTTCTTT. The chain links TRBV6-1 to TRBJ1-1; D is unclear. Between the trimmed V and J ends, which lost 3 bases and 0 bases, there was a span of 5 bases. This CDR3 comprises 13 residues. CDR1 is MNHNS and CDR2 is SASEGT in the germline V gene.

The chain is built from TRBV6-1 and TRBJ2-7; unclear D gene. The CDR3 has 14 residues. From germline, CDR1 is MNHNS and CDR2 SASEGT. V was cut by 2 bases and J by 1 base, with 9 bases left in between. In DNA, the CDR3 is TGTGCCAGCAGTGAATTAGGGAATTCCTACGAGCAGTACTTC. It yields the protein CASSELGNSYEQYF.

This sequence joins TRBV2 and TRBJ2-3; TRBD1 is a possible D gene (5 bases). The length of the CDR3 is 14 residues. Trimming stripped 3 bases from V and 1 base from J, with 8 bases between. Germline V gene lookup returns CDR1 SNHLY and CDR2 FYNNEI. As DNA, the CDR3 is TGTGCCAGCAGTGACAGGGCCCGCACAGATACGCAGTATTTT. Protein product: CASSDRARTDTQYF.